This is a list of T cell receptor beta chains from one sample in a study of T cell responses to AZD1222 COVID-19 vaccine. Assay: immunoSEQ multiplex PCR; the TCRdb copy retains only in-frame clones and omits some. The table records about 110,000 clones, roughly 85% of them present only once. The sample consisted of peripheral blood, taken on day 0 of AZD1222 vaccination. The receptor set was obtained from an adult in good health. CDR3s include the opening cysteine and the closing phenylalanine or tryptophan. Fields, in order: J gene, V gene, D gene, clone size, CDR3 DNA, CDR3 protein. A D gene is named only where the DNA matches it firmly. The listing skips clone size in some rows; elsewhere it reads once, few, many or a size class.

J gene: TRBJ2-7; V gene: TRBV11-2; D gene: .; clone size: .; CDR3 DNA: TGTGCCAGCAGCTTTACAGGGCGAGGCGAGCAGTACTTC; CDR3 protein: CASSFTGRGEQYF
J gene: TRBJ1-5; V gene: TRBV2; D gene: TRBD1; clone size: .; CDR3 DNA: TGTGCCAGCACCACTGGGACAGGGAATCAGCCCCAGCATTTT; CDR3 protein: CASTTGTGNQPQHF
J gene: TRBJ2-5; V gene: TRBV3-1/TRBV3-2; D gene: .; clone size: .; CDR3 DNA: TGTGCCAGCAGCCCTTGGGACCACCCCGACGAGACCCAGTACTTC; CDR3 protein: CASSPWDHPDETQYF
J gene: TRBJ1-5; V gene: TRBV30; D gene: .; clone size: .; CDR3 DNA: TGTGCCTGGGGGGCTCAGTGGGGTCAGCCCCAGCATTTT; CDR3 protein: CAWGAQWGQPQHF
J gene: TRBJ2-5; V gene: TRBV6-2/TRBV6-3; D gene: .; clone size: .; CDR3 DNA: TGTGCCAGCAGTTACCCCCTTACGTGGGAGAGCCTAGTGGAGACCCAGTACTTC; CDR3 protein: CASSYPLTWESLVETQYF
J gene: TRBJ1-5; V gene: TRBV11-3; D gene: TRBD1; clone size: .; CDR3 DNA: TGTGCCAGCAGCCTCCTAAGGGACAGGGGTAACAGCAATCAGCCCCAGCATTTT; CDR3 protein: CASSLLRDRGNSNQPQHF
J gene: TRBJ2-7; V gene: TRBV4-2; D gene: TRBD2; clone size: .; CDR3 DNA: TGTGCCAGCAGCCAAGGACTAGCGGGCCACTACGAGCAGTACTTC; CDR3 protein: CASSQGLAGHYEQYF
J gene: TRBJ1-4; V gene: TRBV4-1; D gene: .; clone size: once; CDR3 DNA: TGCGCCAGCAGCCAAGAGCCCCAGTCGGTTGAAAAACTGTTTTTT; CDR3 protein: CASSQEPQSVEKLFF
J gene: TRBJ2-7; V gene: TRBV6-6; D gene: TRBD1; clone size: .; CDR3 DNA: TGTGCCAGCAGTTACGCGGGACAGGTTAACTACGAGCAGTACTTC; CDR3 protein: CASSYAGQVNYEQYF
J gene: TRBJ1-3; V gene: TRBV30; D gene: .; clone size: few; CDR3 DNA: TGTGCCTGGAGTGTAGTTCGGGGTGGGTCATTTTCTGGAAACACCATATATTTT; CDR3 protein: CAWSVVRGGSFSGNTIYF
J gene: TRBJ1-1; V gene: TRBV7-6; D gene: .; clone size: .; CDR3 DNA: TGTGCCAGCAGCTTAGAGAGGGGGGCGGACACTGAAGCTTTCTTT; CDR3 protein: CASSLERGADTEAFF
J gene: TRBJ1-1; V gene: TRBV2; D gene: .; clone size: .; CDR3 DNA: TGTGCCAGCAGTGCACAGTCGAACACTGAAGCTTTCTTT; CDR3 protein: CASSAQSNTEAFF
J gene: TRBJ2-7; V gene: TRBV25-1; D gene: .; clone size: .; CDR3 DNA: TGTGCCAGCAGTGGCCACCACTCTCCACGGGAGCAGTACTTC; CDR3 protein: CASSGHHSPREQYF
J gene: TRBJ1-6; V gene: TRBV9; D gene: .; clone size: .; CDR3 DNA: TGTGCCAGCAGCGTAACATCCGGGGCCAATAATTCACCCCTCCACTTT; CDR3 protein: CASSVTSGANNSPLHF
J gene: TRBJ1-2; V gene: TRBV9; D gene: .; clone size: .; CDR3 DNA: TGTGCCAGCAGCCCTCAGGGAAGGGACAACTATGGCTACACCTTC; CDR3 protein: CASSPQGRDNYGYTF
J gene: TRBJ2-7; V gene: TRBV9; D gene: .; clone size: .; CDR3 DNA: TGTGCCAGCAGCGCGACAGGCTACGAGCAGTACTTC; CDR3 protein: CASSATGYEQYF
J gene: TRBJ2-2; V gene: TRBV25-1; D gene: TRBD1; clone size: .; CDR3 DNA: TGTGCCAGCAGTCCTCCCGGGACAGTAGCGCTGTTTTTT; CDR3 protein: CASSPPGTVALFF
J gene: TRBJ1-2; V gene: TRBV3-1/TRBV3-2; D gene: .; clone size: .; CDR3 DNA: TGTGCCAGCAGCCCGTGGGACCGTAATGGGTATGGCTACACCTTC; CDR3 protein: CASSPWDRNGYGYTF
J gene: TRBJ1-3; V gene: TRBV18; D gene: .; clone size: .; CDR3 DNA: TGTGCCAGCTCACCAGGGGGCACTGGAAACACCATATATTTT; CDR3 protein: CASSPGGTGNTIYF
J gene: TRBJ2-5; V gene: TRBV15; D gene: .; clone size: once; CDR3 DNA: TGTGCCACCAGCAGAGCCTTACCGGGAAAAGAGACCCAGTACTTC; CDR3 protein: CATSRALPGKETQYF
J gene: TRBJ2-7; V gene: TRBV7-9; D gene: .; clone size: .; CDR3 DNA: TGTGCCAGCAGCTTGGATTCCCTCTTGAAGGGGGGGTCCTACGAGCAGTACTTC; CDR3 protein: CASSLDSLLKGGSYEQYF
J gene: TRBJ1-5; V gene: TRBV18; D gene: TRBD1; clone size: once; CDR3 DNA: TGTGCCAGCTCACGGGACAGAAGCAATCAGCCCCAGCATTTT; CDR3 protein: CASSRDRSNQPQHF
J gene: TRBJ1-1; V gene: TRBV28; D gene: .; clone size: .; CDR3 DNA: TGTGCCAGCAAGGGACCGAACACTGAAGCTTTCTTT; CDR3 protein: CASKGPNTEAFF
J gene: TRBJ1-2; V gene: TRBV9; D gene: .; clone size: .; CDR3 DNA: TGTGCCAGCAGCGTAGACGGACGGCGGTCTGGCGACTACACCTTC; CDR3 protein: CASSVDGRRSGDYTF
J gene: TRBJ2-7; V gene: TRBV19; D gene: .; clone size: .; CDR3 DNA: TGTGCCAGTAGTGCCTCAGGGGGGGTAAACGAGCAGTACTTC; CDR3 protein: CASSASGGVNEQYF
J gene: TRBJ2-7; V gene: TRBV20-1; D gene: TRBD2; clone size: .; CDR3 DNA: TGCAGTGCTAGTCCAGCGGGGTTTTACGAGCAGTACTTC; CDR3 protein: CSASPAGFYEQYF
J gene: TRBJ2-5; V gene: TRBV10-3; D gene: TRBD1; clone size: .; CDR3 DNA: TGTGCCATCAGTGAGAGGGACAGGGGAAGTAAAGAGACCCAGTACTTC; CDR3 protein: CAISERDRGSKETQYF
J gene: TRBJ1-6; V gene: TRBV11-2; D gene: .; clone size: .; CDR3 DNA: TGTGCCAGCAGCTTAGATACTGGCAGGTATAATTCACCCCTCCACTTT; CDR3 protein: CASSLDTGRYNSPLHF
J gene: TRBJ2-4; V gene: TRBV5-4; D gene: TRBD2; clone size: .; CDR3 DNA: TGTGCCAGCAGCCGAGCGGGGGGCATAGCCAAAAACATTCAGTACTTC; CDR3 protein: CASSRAGGIAKNIQYF
J gene: TRBJ2-1; V gene: TRBV19; D gene: TRBD2; clone size: .; CDR3 DNA: TGTGCCAGTAGTATTTTCGCGGGAGGCAACTCCTACAATGAGCAGTTCTTC; CDR3 protein: CASSIFAGGNSYNEQFF
J gene: TRBJ1-1; V gene: TRBV7-6; D gene: .; clone size: .; CDR3 DNA: TGTGCCAGCAGCTTATTTGGAGGTAGCGGCGAAGCTTTCTTT; CDR3 protein: CASSLFGGSGEAFF
J gene: TRBJ2-7; V gene: TRBV5-4; D gene: .; clone size: once; CDR3 DNA: TGTGCCAGCAGCCCCGGGGCAGGCGGGGTGCTCTACGAGCAGTACTTC; CDR3 protein: CASSPGAGGVLYEQYF
J gene: TRBJ1-3; V gene: TRBV28; D gene: TRBD1; clone size: .; CDR3 DNA: TGTGCCAGCAGGGGGGGACAGATACCTGGAAACACCATATATTTT; CDR3 protein: CASRGGQIPGNTIYF
J gene: TRBJ2-5; V gene: TRBV24-1; D gene: TRBD1; clone size: .; CDR3 DNA: TGTGCCACCAGTGATCGGACAGGGTTCCAAGAGACCCAGTACTTC; CDR3 protein: CATSDRTGFQETQYF
J gene: TRBJ2-3; V gene: TRBV4-3; D gene: TRBD2; clone size: .; CDR3 DNA: TGCGCCAGCAGCCGCGGCGGGGGGCAGGGAGATACGCAGTATTTT; CDR3 protein: CASSRGGGQGDTQYF
J gene: TRBJ1-2; V gene: TRBV29-1; D gene: .; clone size: once; CDR3 DNA: TGCAGCGTTGGCTCACAGAACTATGGCTACACCTTC; CDR3 protein: CSVGSQNYGYTF
J gene: TRBJ2-7; V gene: TRBV13; D gene: .; clone size: .; CDR3 DNA: TGTGCCAGCAGCTTACAGGCTGAGGCCGCCTACGAGCAGTACTTC; CDR3 protein: CASSLQAEAAYEQYF
J gene: TRBJ1-3; V gene: TRBV9; D gene: .; clone size: .; CDR3 DNA: TGTGCCAGCAGCGTAGAACCTACAGGGTTTAGTGGAAACACCATATATTTT; CDR3 protein: CASSVEPTGFSGNTIYF
J gene: TRBJ1-5; V gene: TRBV5-6; D gene: .; clone size: .; CDR3 DNA: TGTGCCAGCAGCTTGCGGGCAGTGGGGAATCAGCCCCAGCATTTT; CDR3 protein: CASSLRAVGNQPQHF
J gene: TRBJ1-1; V gene: TRBV2; D gene: .; clone size: .; CDR3 DNA: TGTGCCAGCGGCTTACAGGGCGCTGAAGCTTTCTTT; CDR3 protein: CASGLQGAEAFF
J gene: TRBJ2-7; V gene: TRBV5-1; D gene: TRBD2; clone size: .; CDR3 DNA: TGCGCCAGCAGCTTGGCTCTAGCGGGCGGCGAGCAGTACTTC; CDR3 protein: CASSLALAGGEQYF
J gene: TRBJ1-5; V gene: TRBV6-4; D gene: TRBD1; clone size: .; CDR3 DNA: TGTGCCAGCAGTGGAATTACAGGGGGCGATTATCAGCCCCAGCATTTT; CDR3 protein: CASSGITGGDYQPQHF
J gene: TRBJ1-5; V gene: TRBV18; D gene: .; clone size: .; CDR3 DNA: TGTGCCAGCTCACCACCCTCGGGGGGCCTCAATCAGCCCCAGCATTTT; CDR3 protein: CASSPPSGGLNQPQHF
J gene: TRBJ1-1; V gene: TRBV7-9; D gene: TRBD1; clone size: .; CDR3 DNA: TGTGCCAGCAGCACCTACAGGGGGCGCGGGAACACTGAAGCTTTCTTT; CDR3 protein: CASSTYRGRGNTEAFF
J gene: TRBJ1-5; V gene: TRBV19; D gene: .; clone size: .; CDR3 DNA: TGTGCCAGTAGTAGTAAAAGGAGCAATCAGCCCCAGCATTTT; CDR3 protein: CASSSKRSNQPQHF
J gene: TRBJ1-1; V gene: TRBV3-1/TRBV3-2; D gene: .; clone size: .; CDR3 DNA: TGTGCCAGCAGACTAAGAGCCCAGGGGCACACTGAAGCTTTCTTT; CDR3 protein: CASRLRAQGHTEAFF
J gene: TRBJ2-7; V gene: TRBV11-3; D gene: .; clone size: .; CDR3 DNA: TGTGCCAGCAGCGCGGGGCTCCAGGACTACGAGCAGTACTTC; CDR3 protein: CASSAGLQDYEQYF
J gene: TRBJ1-2; V gene: TRBV5-1; D gene: TRBD1; clone size: .; CDR3 DNA: TGCGCCAGCGGACCTGAGGGACAGAACTATGGCTACACCTTC; CDR3 protein: CASGPEGQNYGYTF
J gene: TRBJ2-5; V gene: TRBV18; D gene: .; clone size: .; CDR3 DNA: TGTGCCAGCTCACCAGAGGCGGAGACCCAGTACTTC; CDR3 protein: CASSPEAETQYF
J gene: TRBJ2-5; V gene: TRBV5-1; D gene: .; clone size: .; CDR3 DNA: TGCGCCAGCAGCTTGGCTGCTAGGGAGACCCAGTACTTC; CDR3 protein: CASSLAARETQYF
J gene: TRBJ2-5; V gene: TRBV19; D gene: TRBD2; clone size: .; CDR3 DNA: TGTGCCAGTAGTACGGGACTAGCGGCGGTAAAAGAGACCCAGTACTTC; CDR3 protein: CASSTGLAAVKETQYF
J gene: TRBJ2-1; V gene: TRBV11-3; D gene: .; clone size: .; CDR3 DNA: TGTGCCAGCAGCTTATTACAGGGCGGCGAGCAGTTCTTC; CDR3 protein: CASSLLQGGEQFF
J gene: TRBJ1-5; V gene: TRBV2; D gene: .; clone size: .; CDR3 DNA: TGTGCCAGCAGGAAGACAGATGGTCTCGGTCAGCCCCAGCATTTT; CDR3 protein: CASRKTDGLGQPQHF
J gene: TRBJ1-3; V gene: TRBV6-4; D gene: TRBD1; clone size: .; CDR3 DNA: TGTGCCAGCAGTCCCGGGACAGGGTTTGGAAACACCATATATTTT; CDR3 protein: CASSPGTGFGNTIYF